This TCR beta chain was captured by sequencing in a study of cytomegalovirus exposure and HLA in healthy donors (TCRdb year 2017). As for the study more broadly: An earlier analysis of roughly 500 of the donors reported 276 Gb of sequence data and 117 million unique TCR beta sequences obtained from around 180 million T cells. Class I and class II HLA loci were covered by the typing at four-digit resolution. Among the roughly 400 genotyped donors, roughly 80% belonged to the genetic ancestry cluster associated with self-reported Caucasian donors. A later genetic analysis used genome-wide SNP genotypes for about 65% of the roughly 670 donors, treating that subset as a discovery cohort. An early release covering approximately 600 HLA-typed donors comprised approximately 300 gigabases of sequencing data and tens of millions of unique TCR sequences. Rather than drawing on any new phenotypic data, the later analysis identified candidate immune exposures from TCR beta sequences and the way those sequences occurred across donors. Every discovery cohort repertoire had been produced on one sequencing platform. The number of typed donors differed by locus: roughly 620-640 for A, B, C, DRB1 and DQB1; 500 to 550 for DQA1; roughly 600 for DPA1; and approximately 450 for DPB1. A later analysis re-analyzed previously published TCR beta repertoires from roughly 630 donors and added high-resolution HLA genotyping to study TCR occurrence patterns. Alongside the repertoire data, information on donor age, sex, ethnicity and CMV serostatus was compiled. In an earlier analysis of roughly 540 of the donors, high-throughput TCR beta sequencing was used to judge whether each TCR beta V gene segment behaved as functional or pseudogenic. High-throughput TCR immunosequencing, statistical association of individual TCRs with disease status, and machine learning were combined to predict cytomegalovirus infection status. The study used immunosequencing to profile the T cell repertoires of hundreds of subjects and linked those repertoires to cytomegalovirus serostatus. Because of strong linkage in the cohort, five DR-DQ haplotypes were treated as single units for association and clustering. Among some 410 genotyped donors of the cohort, an average of 235,054 unique TCR beta nucleotide sequences were sequenced per donor, approximately 20% of them non-productive. The study was designed to test whether signatures of past pathogen exposure could be identified by cataloging public T cell receptors. In addition to the first cohort of around 670 subjects, a separate validation cohort of approximately 110 different subjects was used. Overall study results and their limits: Because some donors lacked HLA typing at each locus, the association tests relied only on the typed subset. This cohort had only TCR beta chains sequenced, and the lack of alpha or paired-chain data limited which features could be detected. According to a later analysis, most CMV-associated TCR beta chains appeared to be HLA-restricted, and the HLA associations seemed to be driven largely by CMV exposure. According to a later analysis, parvovirus B19, influenza, CMV and Epstein-Barr virus appeared linked to several top co-occurrence clusters. A further reported finding was that TCR beta sequences accurately predicted the HLA-A and HLA-B alleles for most subjects in the first cohort. CMV serostatus was the only immune exposure information available for the cohort. When HLA alleles, especially DR and DQ, strongly co-occurred, attributing TCR associations to individual alleles was difficult. Because counts were too low, seventeen rarely observed V segments, including chromosome 9 orphons, were excluded from the earlier analysis of some 540 of the donors. In both the original and validation cohorts, the classifier was reported to diagnose cytomegalovirus status with high specificity and sensitivity. Compared with equally common non-associated chains, HLA-associated TCR beta chains in a later analysis were more clonally expanded and had lower generation probabilities. Correlated functional status among segregating V segments might be attributable to linkage disequilibrium, but an unknown experimental factor could not be ruled out. Broadly in line with IMGT annotations, most TCR beta V segments showed up in productive rearrangements about 87% or about 30% of the time in an earlier analysis of 587 of the donors. A few of the identified cytomegalovirus-associated TCR beta chains were confirmed in vitro to be specific for cytomegalovirus antigens. An association between a missense DCLRE1C variant and V-gene and J-gene trimming of TCR beta chains was found in a later genetic analysis and replicated in an independent cohort. According to the authors, the approach could potentially be generalized to other disease states and immunological phenotypes. The 87-base-pair reads could not distinguish some IMGT-functional V segments, including TRBV6-2 and TRBV6-3, so those segments were excluded. According to a later genetic analysis, donors in an Asian-associated ancestry cluster had fewer N-insertions in productive TCRs than the approximately 670-donor mean. A cluster of highly shared sequence variants was judged likely to represent a technical artifact of the sequencing pipeline. A later analysis found that TCR association rates varied across HLA loci, with DRB1 alleles showing the most associated TCRs and HLA-C alleles the fewest. Sequencing depth was assumed to be roughly uniform across donors in the presence/absence analyses, though that assumption may not hold. Across donors, most TCR sequences were observed very rarely, whereas some public TCRs were present in many individuals. Specific HLA alleles were associated with over 15,000 TCR beta sequences at a false discovery rate of 0.05 in a later analysis. A total of some 180 TCR beta chains were listed by the study as associated with cytomegalovirus.

The trim is 2 bases for V and 8 bases for J, with a gap of 12 bases between the germline ends. Per the germline V gene, MNHEY is the CDR1 and SVGAGI is the CDR2. The CDR3 starts with the cysteine, ends with the phenylalanine, and has 14 residues. Of the read, only the CDR3 DNA is kept; its 42 bases are in frame from base 1. The cohort consisted of 600 or so healthy bone marrow donors. All cohort members were sampled while nominally healthy, although unrecorded immune exposures were likely present. The donor tested CMV seropositive and was one of the 289 seropositive cohort members. Each donor provided a peripheral blood sample, and peripheral blood mononuclear cells were used for TCR beta sequencing. Genomic DNA extraction from the blood cell samples was performed with the Qiagen DNeasy Blood Extraction Kit. The library was made by the immunoSEQ multiplex PCR assay. For the multiplex PCR, a mixture combining 60 forward primers for TCR Vbeta segments and 13 reverse primers for TCR Jbeta segments was used. The CDR3 region of rearranged TCR beta genes was amplified from genomic DNA with a multiplex PCR assay. The amplified TCR beta libraries were sequenced on the Illumina HiSeq System as 87-base-pair reads. The source study handled its data this way. Across the roughly 670 repertoires, a later analysis counted tens of millions of unique TCR beta chains, about 10 million of which were shared by at least two donors. To remove PCR and sequencing errors, raw reads were error-corrected and collapsed into unique sequences using a nearest-neighbor algorithm that merged closely related sequences. To assign V, D and J gene segments, CDR3 sequences were aligned to IMGT reference sequences. For a sequence to be retained, at least a six-nucleotide match to both a V gene segment and a J gene segment was required. Rearrangements were called productive when the CDR3 lacked stop codons and stayed in frame with V and J; all others were non-productive. CDR3 was defined according to IMGT convention as the region running from the second conserved V-encoded cysteine to the conserved J-encoded phenylalanine. Sequences without an unambiguous match to a single V gene segment were excluded from the earlier analysis of several hundred of the donors. An earlier analysis of under 750 of the donors called V segments functional above 56.7% productive rearrangements and segregating when the between-donor standard deviation exceeded 5%. A statistical classification framework was built to diagnose cytomegalovirus status from the catalog of TCR beta chain sequences. A later analysis assigned V and J genes by comparing TCR nucleotide sequences with IMGT/GENE-DB human TR gene sequences. Using the TCRdist pipeline, a later analysis assigned CDR3 sequences along with most-parsimonious VDJ recombination scenarios. In a later analysis, each TCR beta chain was defined by its CDR3 amino acid sequence together with its V-gene family, and reads lacking a unique V-gene family were excluded. A later analysis removed 550 to 650 highly shared, low-generation-probability nucleotide sequences to deal with suspected cross-contamination and a sequencing artifact. In a later analysis, a clonal expansion index for each public chain was calculated from normalized within-repertoire ranks of inferred template counts. In a later analysis, generation probabilities were computed with a VDJ recombination model fitted to out-of-frame rearrangements, and the resulting probabilities were checked against IGoR. Hypergeometric tests were used in a later analysis to score TCR-TCR, TCR-HLA and TCR-CMV co-occurrence, with a repertoire-size bias correction applied to the TCR pairs. A later analysis estimated false discovery rates by permuting HLA or CMV assignments 20 times. In a later analysis, co-occurring TCRs were grouped using DBSCAN, with TCRdist sequence similarity added in when clustering inside HLA-allele-positive subsets. For co-occurrence clustering, repertoires with fewer than 30,000 or more than 120,000 public chains were excluded, along with 5 or 6 repertoires with anomalous nucleotide sharing. In its TCRdb copy, this immuneACCESS table keeps in-frame sequences only and misses some clones. Where compared with another copy, unresolved V genes explain less than half of these, and the others have no known cause. V and J calls and clone size are those listed in that table; D and trimming were worked out from the DNA. Present in this sample are around 120,000 clones, approximately 72% of which were seen just once. The ten most abundant clones make up 7.5% to 9.5% of the sample.

In its sample, this clone was seen a few times. Its recognized antigen is unknown. Nothing much larger sits one base from this clone, and base qualities are not available. The sample consisted of PBMCs. The sequence links TRBV6-5 to TRBJ1-4, and TRBD1 may be the D gene, going by 5 matching bases. The receptor was derived from a woman aged 50 to 60 in good health and CMV-seropositive. The DNA sequence reads TGTGCCAGCAGTTACGTGGGGGAGGGGGAAAAACTGTTTTTT. Translated, it reads CASSYVGEGEKLFF.